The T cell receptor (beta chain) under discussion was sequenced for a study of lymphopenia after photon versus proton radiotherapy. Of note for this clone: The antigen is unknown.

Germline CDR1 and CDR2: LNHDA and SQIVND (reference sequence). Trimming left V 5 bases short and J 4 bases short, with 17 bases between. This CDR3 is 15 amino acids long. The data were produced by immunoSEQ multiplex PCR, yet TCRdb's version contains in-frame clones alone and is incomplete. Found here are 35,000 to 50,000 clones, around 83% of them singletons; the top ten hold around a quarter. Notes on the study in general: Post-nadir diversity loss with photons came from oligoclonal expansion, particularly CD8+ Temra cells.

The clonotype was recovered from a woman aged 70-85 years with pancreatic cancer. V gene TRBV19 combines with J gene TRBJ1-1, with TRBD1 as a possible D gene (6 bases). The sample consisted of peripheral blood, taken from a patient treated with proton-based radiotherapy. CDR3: CASSPPQGRVTEAFF. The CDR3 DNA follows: TGTGCCAGTAGTCCGCCACAGGGAAGAGTCACTGAAGCTTTCTTT.